This T cell receptor beta chain was captured in a study of T cells after yellow fever vaccination. About the study: In the case of low-cell-number fractions, SMART-Seq v4 Ultra Low Input was used for preparation.

This clonotype was observed a handful of times. V was pared by 4 bases and J by 6 bases, with 18 bases between. CDR3 length equals 16 residues. MiXCR was run by TCRdb on the 5' RACE reads, yielding one entry per CDR3 protein. Of more than 250,000 distinct CDR3 sequences listed, 6.8% are singletons. This chain connects TRBV12-3 or TRBV12-4 to TRBJ2-2; perhaps D is TRBD1 or TRBD2 (7 bases each). The sequence came from a man younger than 35 who received the YFV17D yellow fever vaccine. The sample was PBMCs, taken around 45 days after the first yellow fever vaccination. The CDR3 sequence: CASSWFREGASGELFF. CDR3 nucleotide sequence: TGTGCCAGCAGTTGGTTCAGGGAGGGGGCATCCGGGGAGCTGTTTTTT.